Given below is one TCR beta chain in context. Antigen: not known. A couple of CD3G-deficient patients had more severe autoimmunity; all had some. At testing, patients were 2 to 39 years old, with reduced naive and increased memory T-cell proportions. Sorting split CD4+ cells into CD25-high CD127-low Tregs and CD25-low CD127-high conventional T cells. These data belong to a study of regulatory T cells. The CDR3 contains 17 residues. Trimming took off 3 bases at V and 4 bases at J, with 21 bases between the two ends. CDR1 MDHEN and CDR2 SYDVKM come from the germline V gene. Amplification used 52 TRBV primers and 13 TRBJ primers. The assay was immunoSEQ multiplex PCR, and TCRdb's table has in-frame clones only and misses some. Among more than 25,000 clones, just under 95% were seen once, and the ten largest hold under 2%. Findings of the study overall: In CD3G-deficient patients, conventional CD4+ T cells were enriched for hydrophobic CDR3 residues at positions 6 and 7. In patients, unique TRB V-J pairs were restricted and V/J usage skewed, especially in Tregs.

The J gene is TRBJ1-1, the V gene TRBV28, with TRBD1 as a possible D gene (6 bases). The sequence was collected from a person between 18 and 30 years old with CD3G deficiency. The sequenced material came from conventional CD4+ T cells sorted from blood. As DNA, the CDR3 is TGTGCCAGCAGTTTTTATGCCGGGGGGGCGCGACCCACTGAAGCTTTCTTT. It specifies CASSFYAGGARPTEAFF. The complete variable domain, with remaining parts taken from reference TRBV28 and TRBJ1-1, reads DVKVTQSSRYLVKRTGEKVFLECVQDMDHENMFWYRQDPGLGLRLIYFSYDVKMKEKGDIPEGYSVSREKKERFSLILESASTNQTSMYLCASSFYAGGARPTEAFFGQGTRLTVV.